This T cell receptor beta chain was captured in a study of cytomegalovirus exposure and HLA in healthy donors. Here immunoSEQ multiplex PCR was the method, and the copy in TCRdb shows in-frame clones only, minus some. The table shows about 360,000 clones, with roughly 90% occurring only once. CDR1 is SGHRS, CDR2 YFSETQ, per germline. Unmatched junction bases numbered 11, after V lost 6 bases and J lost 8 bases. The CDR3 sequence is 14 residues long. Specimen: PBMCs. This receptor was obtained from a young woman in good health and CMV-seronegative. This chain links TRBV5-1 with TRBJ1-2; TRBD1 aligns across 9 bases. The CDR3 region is CASTISGTGNGYTF. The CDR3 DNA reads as TGCGCCAGCACCATATCCGGGACAGGGAACGGCTACACCTTC.